The entry below describes one T cell receptor beta chain. No antigen is known for it. TCRdb re-derived calls from the 5' RACE reads in MiXCR, one entry per CDR3 protein. The table includes 380,000 or so distinct CDR3 sequences, approximately 15% detected once. This record belongs to a study of T-cell memory formation after mild COVID-19. Study conclusions and caveats: A second wave of clones peaked on day 37, and their SARS-CoV-2 specificity went unconfirmed.

V was clipped by 5 bases and J by 8 bases, with 19 bases between them. The CDR3 is made up of 16 amino acids. The germline CDR1 and CDR2 sequences are SGHTA and FQGTGA. The sequenced sample consisted of PBMCs or a T cell subset sorted from them (not recorded which). The chain links TRBV7-3 to TRBJ1-6; tentatively, D is TRBD1 (5 bases). The sequence was obtained from a man aged 18 to 30 who had mild COVID-19 (a few samples of this study predate the infection). Cell type and time point are not known. CDR3: CASSRDRAAGDSPLHF. In DNA, the CDR3 is TGTGCCAGCAGCCGGGACCGGGCGGCTGGAGATTCACCCCTCCACTTT.